This T cell receptor (beta chain) was retrieved from a study of T cell repertoires in cytomegalovirus infection (dated by TCRdb to between 2019 and 2020). The study in broad terms: The peptide stimulations were aimed at well-studied HLA-B-restricted epitopes as well as recently identified HLA-C-restricted CMV epitopes, whose presentation resists viral immunomodulation. Because public TCR beta signatures pointed to carriage of CMV infection together with the matching HLA type, the HLA type of each donor mattered for the analysis. Summary of the overall study and its limitations: The ex vivo response was dominated by HLA-C-restricted CMV-specific TCR beta clonotypes, which also provided the single most frequent clonotype in two of eight donors. In both this cohort and an independent roughly 350-donor cohort, the cumulative frequency of public TCR beta family members distinguished carriers of CMV infection plus the relevant HLA type.

Instrument on record: Illumina HiSeq 1500. Using fastp at Q25 and MiXCR, TCRdb reprocessed the public reads and kept productive beta chains. Identical CDR3 protein sequences are pooled into one entry, listed with their most common genes and DNA. The sample contains 570,000 or so distinct CDR3 sequences, approximately 40% of them found a single time. The top ten clones comprise more than 40% of the sample. This clonotype was found once. The target of this receptor is not known. The record has no base qualities; no much larger clone is one base away. One read offers little support. V ends up 4 bases short and J 9 bases short, with an unmatched junction base count of 5. Counted from cysteine to phenylalanine, this CDR3 has 13 amino acids. Kept here is only the CDR3 DNA, which spans 39 bases and is read in frame from base 1. The germline V gene provides CDR1 MNHEY and CDR2 SVGAGI. The treatment or condition tag for this specimen amounts to: in vitro stimulation with specific CMV peptide epitopes to enrich CMV-specific T cells.

The source of this sequence is a human donor in good health (CMV status not recorded). Some clones in this sample may be carry-over from other donors' samples. The specimen comprised cultured PBMCs, sampled from culture after CMV antigen stimulation. This receptor chain uses TRBV6-5 and TRBJ2-1, and 8 junctional nucleotides match TRBD2. The DNA sequence follows: TGTGCCAGCAGTTTCGGGGGGGACTTTGAGCAGTTCTTC. The encoded protein is CASSFGGDFEQFF.